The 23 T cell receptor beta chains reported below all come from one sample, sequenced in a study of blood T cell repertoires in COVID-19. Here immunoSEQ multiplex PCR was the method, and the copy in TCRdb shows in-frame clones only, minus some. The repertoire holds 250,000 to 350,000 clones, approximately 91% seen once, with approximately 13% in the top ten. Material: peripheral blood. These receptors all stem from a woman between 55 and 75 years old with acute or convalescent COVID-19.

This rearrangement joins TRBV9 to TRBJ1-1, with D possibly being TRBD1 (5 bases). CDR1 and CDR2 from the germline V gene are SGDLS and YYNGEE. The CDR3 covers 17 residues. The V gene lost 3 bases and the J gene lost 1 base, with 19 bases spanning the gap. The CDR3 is CASSGPSHQTGNTEAFF. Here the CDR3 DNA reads TGTGCCAGCAGCGGCCCCAGTCACCAAACAGGGAACACTGAAGCTTTCTTT.

CDR3: CASSVVASGQETQYF. The CDR3 DNA is TGTGCCAGCAGCGTAGTGGCTAGCGGGCAAGAGACCCAGTACTTC. The V and J genes are TRBV9 and TRBJ2-5, with 8 bases aligning to TRBD2. This CDR3 region has 15 residues. The germline V gene has CDR1 SGDLS and CDR2 YYNGEE. With 0 bases clipped from V and 2 bases from J, the junction kept 3 bases outside the gene matches.

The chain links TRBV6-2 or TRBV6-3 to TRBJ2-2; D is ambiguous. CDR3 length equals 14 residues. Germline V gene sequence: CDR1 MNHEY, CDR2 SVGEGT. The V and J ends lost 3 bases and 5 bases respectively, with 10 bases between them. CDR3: CASSYNRDTGELFF. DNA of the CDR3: TGTGCCAGCAGTTATAACAGAGATACCGGGGAGCTGTTTTTT.

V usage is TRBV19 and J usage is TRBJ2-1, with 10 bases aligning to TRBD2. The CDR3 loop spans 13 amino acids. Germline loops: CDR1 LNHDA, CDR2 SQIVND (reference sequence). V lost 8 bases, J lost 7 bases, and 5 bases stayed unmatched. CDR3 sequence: CASRGLARNEQFF. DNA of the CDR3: TGTGCCAGTCGGGGACTAGCGAGAAATGAGCAGTTCTTC.

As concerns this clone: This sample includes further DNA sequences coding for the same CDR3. The CDR3 DNA is TGTGCCAGCAGTAGAGCGGGAGGAAGCACAGATACGCAGTATTTT. Amino acid sequence: CASSRAGGSTDTQYF. The chain employs TRBV7-3 and TRBJ2-3; 9 bases fit TRBD2. The CDR3 extends over 15 amino acids. V was pared by 6 bases and J by 0 bases, with 4 bases of the junction left unmatched. Germline V CDR1 and CDR2: SGHTA, FQGTGA.

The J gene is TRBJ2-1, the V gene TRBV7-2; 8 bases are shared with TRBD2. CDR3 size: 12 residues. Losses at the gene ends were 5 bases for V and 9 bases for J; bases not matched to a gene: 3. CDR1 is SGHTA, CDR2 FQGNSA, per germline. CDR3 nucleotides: TGTGCCAGCAGCCCACGGGGGGGTGAGCAGTTCTTC. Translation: CASSPRGGEQFF.

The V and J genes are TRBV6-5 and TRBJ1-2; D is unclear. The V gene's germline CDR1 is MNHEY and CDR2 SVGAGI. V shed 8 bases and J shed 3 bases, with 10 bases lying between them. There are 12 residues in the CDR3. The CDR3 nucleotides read TGTGCCAGCCGTCGAGTGGACTATGGCTACACCTTC. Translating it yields CASRRVDYGYTF.

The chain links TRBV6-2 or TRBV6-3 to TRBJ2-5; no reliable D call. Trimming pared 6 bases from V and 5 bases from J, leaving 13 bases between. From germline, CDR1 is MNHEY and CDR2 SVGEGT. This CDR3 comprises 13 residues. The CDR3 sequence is CASSSDHGETQYF. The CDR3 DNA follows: TGTGCCAGCAGCTCCGACCACGGGGAGACCCAGTACTTC.

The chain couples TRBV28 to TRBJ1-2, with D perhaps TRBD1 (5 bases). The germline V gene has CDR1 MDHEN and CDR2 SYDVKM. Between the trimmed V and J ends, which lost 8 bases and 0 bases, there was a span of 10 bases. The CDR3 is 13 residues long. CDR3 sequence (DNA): TGTGCCAGCGTACAGGCTTCTAACTATGGCTACACCTTC. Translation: CASVQASNYGYTF.

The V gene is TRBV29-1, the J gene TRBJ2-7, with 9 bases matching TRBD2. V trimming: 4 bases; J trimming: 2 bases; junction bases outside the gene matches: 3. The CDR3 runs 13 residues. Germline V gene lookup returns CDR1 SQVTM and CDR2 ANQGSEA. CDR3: CSVASGGTYEQYF. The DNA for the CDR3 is TGCAGCGTTGCAAGCGGGGGGACCTACGAGCAGTACTTC.

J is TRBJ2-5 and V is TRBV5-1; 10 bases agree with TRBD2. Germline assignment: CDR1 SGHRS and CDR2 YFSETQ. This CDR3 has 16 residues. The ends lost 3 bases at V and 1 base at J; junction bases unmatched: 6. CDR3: CASSYGLAVRQETQYF. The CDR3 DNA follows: TGCGCCAGCAGCTATGGACTAGCGGTGCGCCAAGAGACCCAGTACTTC.

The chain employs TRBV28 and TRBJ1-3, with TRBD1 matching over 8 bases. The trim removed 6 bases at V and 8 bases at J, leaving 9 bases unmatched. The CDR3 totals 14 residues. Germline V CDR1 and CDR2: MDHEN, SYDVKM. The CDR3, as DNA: TGTGCCAGCAGAACGCGGACAGGGCTTGACACCATATATTTT. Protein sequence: CASRTRTGLDTIYF. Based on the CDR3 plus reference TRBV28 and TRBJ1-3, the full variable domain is DVKVTQSSRYLVKRTGEKVFLECVQDMDHENMFWYRQDPGLGLRLIYFSYDVKMKEKGDIPEGYSVSREKKERFSLILESASTNQTSMYLCASRTRTGLDTIYFGEGSWLTVV.

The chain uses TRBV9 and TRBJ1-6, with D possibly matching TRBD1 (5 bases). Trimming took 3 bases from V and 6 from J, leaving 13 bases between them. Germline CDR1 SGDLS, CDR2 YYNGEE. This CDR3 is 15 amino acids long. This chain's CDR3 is CASSAQGVINSPLHF. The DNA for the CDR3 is TGTGCCAGCAGCGCCCAAGGGGTTATTAATTCACCCCTCCACTTT.

Written as DNA, the CDR3 is TGTGCCAGTAGGGGACAGGGTAGGTTCGAAGCTTTCTTT. Its translation: CASRGQGRFEAFF. This sequence joins TRBV19 and TRBJ1-1, with TRBD1 identical over 9 bases. This CDR3 has 13 amino acids. The trim removed 6 bases at V and 8 bases at J, leaving 7 bases unmatched. Germline-derived CDR1 and CDR2 are LNHDA and SQIVND (reference sequence). Combining the CDR3 with reference TRBV19 and TRBJ1-1 gives the whole variable domain DGGITQSPKYLFRKEGQNVTLSCEQNLNHDAMYWYRQDPGQGLRLIYYSQIVNDFQKGDIAEGYSVSREKKESFPLTVTSAQKNPTAFYLCASRGQGRFEAFFGQGTRLTVV.

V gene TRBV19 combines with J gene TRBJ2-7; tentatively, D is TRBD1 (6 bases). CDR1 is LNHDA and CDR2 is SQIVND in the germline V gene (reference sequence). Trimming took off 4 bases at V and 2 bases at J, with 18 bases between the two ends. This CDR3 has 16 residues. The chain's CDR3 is CASSTSDRGNPYEQYF. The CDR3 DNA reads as TGTGCCAGTAGTACCTCGGACAGAGGCAATCCCTACGAGCAGTACTTC.

The CDR3 sequence is CATSDLDRVYNEQFF. The CDR3 nucleotides read TGTGCCACCAGTGATTTGGACAGGGTTTACAATGAGCAGTTCTTC. V is TRBV24-1 and J is TRBJ2-1, with 7 bases identical to TRBD1. CDR1 is KGHDR, CDR2 SFDVKD, per germline. CDR3 length: 15 amino acids. J was trimmed by 4 bases and V by 0 bases; bases with no gene match: 2.

DNA for the CDR3: TGTGCCAGCAGCCTCAATACAGGCTCCGGCTACACCTTC. This gives the protein CASSLNTGSGYTF. The chain employs TRBV7-2 and TRBJ1-2; tentative D call: TRBD1 (5 bases). This CDR3 is 13 amino acids long. Deletions cut 5 bases from V and 8 bases from J, with 15 bases between. In germline, CDR1 is SGHTA, CDR2 FQGNSA.

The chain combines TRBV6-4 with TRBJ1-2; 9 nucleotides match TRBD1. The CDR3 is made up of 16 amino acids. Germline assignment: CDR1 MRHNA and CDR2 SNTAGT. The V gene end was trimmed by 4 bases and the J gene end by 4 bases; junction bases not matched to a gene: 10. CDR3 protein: CASSAEPGTGFYGYTF. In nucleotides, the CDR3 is TGTGCCAGCAGTGCAGAACCCGGGACAGGGTTCTATGGCTACACCTTC.

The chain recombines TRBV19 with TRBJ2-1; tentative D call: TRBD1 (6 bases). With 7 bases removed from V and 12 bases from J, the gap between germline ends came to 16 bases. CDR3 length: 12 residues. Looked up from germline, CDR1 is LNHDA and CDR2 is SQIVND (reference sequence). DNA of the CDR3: TGTGCCAGTACCAGCCCAGGGGAAAGGCAGTTCTTC. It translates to CASTSPGERQFF.

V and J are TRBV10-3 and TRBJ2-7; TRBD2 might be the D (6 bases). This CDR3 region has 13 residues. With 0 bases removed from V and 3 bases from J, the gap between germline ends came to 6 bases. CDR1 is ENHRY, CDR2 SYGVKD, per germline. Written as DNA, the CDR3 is TGTGCCATCAGTGAGTCCGGGGGCTACGAGCAGTACTTC. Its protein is CAISESGGYEQYF.

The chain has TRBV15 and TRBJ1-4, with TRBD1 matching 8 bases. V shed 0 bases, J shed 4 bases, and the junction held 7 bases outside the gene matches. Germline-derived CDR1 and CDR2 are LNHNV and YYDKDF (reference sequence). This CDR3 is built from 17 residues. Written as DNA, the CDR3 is TGTGCCACCAGCAGAGAGGGACAGGTACTAATTAATGAAAAACTGTTTTTT. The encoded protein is CATSREGQVLINEKLFF.

CDR3 in amino acids: CASSGDSWMNTEAFF. CDR3 DNA sequence: TGCGCCAGCAGCGGAGACAGTTGGATGAACACTGAAGCTTTCTTT. The gene calls are TRBV5-1 and TRBJ1-1; tentatively, D is TRBD1 (5 bases). Per the germline V gene, CDR1 is SGHRS and CDR2 is YFSETQ. This CDR3 comprises 15 residues. The V end lost 4 bases, the J end lost 0 bases, and 13 bases lay between the germline ends.

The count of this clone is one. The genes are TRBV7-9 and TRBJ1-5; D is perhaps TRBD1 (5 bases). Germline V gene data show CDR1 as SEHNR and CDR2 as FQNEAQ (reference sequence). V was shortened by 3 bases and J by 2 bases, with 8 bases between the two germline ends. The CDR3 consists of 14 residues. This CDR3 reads CASSFPQGNQPQHF. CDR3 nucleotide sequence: TGTGCCAGCAGCTTTCCACAGGGCAATCAGCCCCAGCATTTT.